This is a list of T cell receptor beta chains from one sample in a study of shared clonotypes between healthy human individuals. Clones were sequenced by immunoSEQ multiplex PCR, and TCRdb holds only the in-frame ones, with some missing. Of approximately 2,000,000 clones in the sample, less than 95% were seen once. The sample was naive CD4+ T cells from PBMCs. These receptors were collected from a man aged 18 to 30 in good health. Some clones in this sample may be carry-over from other donors' samples. Both conserved end residues are part of each CDR3. The order of the fields is V gene, clone size, J gene, D gene, CDR3 protein, CDR3 DNA. The D gene is left open where the match is weak. Not every row has a clone size; where given, it reads once, few, many or a size class.

TRBV29-1	.	TRBJ2-7	.	CSIKPGRSYEQYF	TGCAGCATTAAACCCGGAAGGTCCTACGAGCAGTACTTC
TRBV9	once	TRBJ2-3	TRBD2	CASSVGMRREGPDTQYF	TGTGCCAGCAGCGTAGGCATGCGGCGGGAGGGCCCGGATACGCAGTATTTT
TRBV9	once	TRBJ2-5	TRBD1	CASSVGPTGGWLGKTQYF	TGTGCCAGCAGCGTAGGTCCGACAGGGGGCTGGCTGGGGAAGACCCAGTACTTC
TRBV10-1	.	TRBJ2-3	.	CASSESHSRDTQYF	TGCGCCAGCAGTGAGTCTCATTCCCGGGATACGCAGTATTTT
TRBV5-1	.	TRBJ2-1	TRBD2	CASSPPGLASHNEQFF	TGCGCCAGCAGCCCGCCGGGACTAGCCTCCCACAATGAGCAGTTCTTC
TRBV6-5	.	TRBJ1-4	.	CASSSVDSKYEKLFF	TGTGCCAGCAGTTCTGTGGACAGTAAATATGAAAAACTGTTTTTT
TRBV9	.	TRBJ2-5	TRBD2	CASSVGGLAGGETQYF	TGTGCCAGCAGCGTAGGGGGACTAGCGGGAGGCGAGACCCAGTACTTC
TRBV7-2	few	TRBJ2-4	.	CATNPGGQKFQYF	TGTGCCACCAACCCGGGGGGACAGAAGTTTCAGTACTTC
TRBV7-2	.	TRBJ2-2	.	CASSLGGLAGELFF	TGTGCCAGCAGCTTAGGGGGTTTGGCCGGGGAGCTGTTTTTT
TRBV28	.	TRBJ1-2	TRBD1	CASSLGDRAAYGYTF	TGTGCCAGCAGTTTAGGGGACAGGGCAGCCTATGGCTACACCTTC
TRBV15	.	TRBJ1-5	.	CATRQLGGSNQPQHF	TGTGCCACCAGACAGCTAGGGGGGAGCAATCAGCCCCAGCATTTT
TRBV5-6	.	TRBJ2-7	TRBD1	CASRPGQVLYEQYF	TGTGCCAGCAGACCGGGACAGGTCCTCTACGAGCAGTACTTC
TRBV6-6	.	TRBJ1-4	.	CASSTPNRVNEKLFF	TGTGCCAGCAGTACCCCAAACAGGGTTAATGAAAAACTGTTTTTT
TRBV7-3	.	TRBJ2-3	TRBD1	CASSLSPTGQGSDTQYF	TGTGCCAGCAGCTTATCGCCTACGGGACAGGGGTCAGATACGCAGTATTTT
TRBV6-5	.	TRBJ2-2	.	CASRRDLAGELFF	TGTGCCAGCAGGAGGGATTTAGCCGGGGAGCTGTTTTTT
TRBV28	.	TRBJ1-2	.	CASSSLPLRGGYTF	TGTGCCAGCAGTTCACTACCCCTTCGCGGTGGCTACACCTTC
TRBV28	.	TRBJ1-5	TRBD1	CASSLVSRGLQPQHF	TGTGCCAGCAGTTTAGTGAGCAGGGGGCTCCAGCCCCAGCATTTT
TRBV30	.	TRBJ2-7	TRBD1	CAWSGGQGPSYEQYF	TGTGCCTGGAGTGGTGGACAGGGTCCTTCCTACGAGCAGTACTTC
TRBV7-2	.	TRBJ2-7	.	CASSLSRGFYEQYF	TGTGCCAGCAGCTTATCTCGGGGGTTCTACGAGCAGTACTTC
TRBV19	once	TRBJ2-5	.	CASSSLTAQETQYF	TGTGCCAGTAGTAGTTTAACAGCTCAAGAGACCCAGTACTTC
TRBV29-1	once	TRBJ2-1	.	CSVGGQSSYNEQFF	TGCAGCGTGGGGGGGCAGAGCTCCTACAATGAGCAGTTCTTC
TRBV28	.	TRBJ1-6	.	CASSSNSPLHF	TGTGCCAGCAGCTCTAATTCACCCCTCCACTTT
TRBV5-1	.	TRBJ2-3	.	CASSFLSEGDTQYF	TGCGCCAGCAGCTTCCTGTCTGAGGGGGATACGCAGTATTTT
TRBV6-5	.	TRBJ1-2	.	CASSYREWYGYTF	TGTGCCAGCAGTTACAGGGAATGGTATGGCTACACCTTC
TRBV14	.	TRBJ2-7	.	CASGQKTVPFYEQYF	TGTGCCAGCGGACAAAAGACAGTGCCTTTTTACGAGCAGTACTTC
TRBV28	.	TRBJ2-7	TRBD2	CAAGRGYYEQYF	TGTGCCGCTGGGAGGGGTTACTACGAGCAGTACTTC
TRBV28	once	TRBJ2-4	TRBD1	CASSPPGGPKNIQYF	TGTGCCAGCAGTCCGCCAGGGGGCCCCAAAAACATTCAGTACTTC
TRBV5-1	.	TRBJ2-3	TRBD2	CASSQNGGLAGGFDTDTQYF	TGCGCCAGCAGCCAGAACGGTGGACTAGCGGGAGGGTTCGACACAGATACGCAGTATTTT
TRBV18	once	TRBJ2-3	.	CASSPPGATLTDTQYF	TGTGCCAGCTCACCACCGGGAGCGACCCTCACAGATACGCAGTATTTT
TRBV18	.	TRBJ2-7	.	CASSPNRASYEQYF	TGTGCCAGCTCACCTAACAGGGCCTCCTACGAGCAGTACTTC
TRBV6-1	.	TRBJ2-7	.	CASSVGTISYEQYF	TGTGCCAGCAGTGTTGGGACCATCTCCTACGAGCAGTACTTC